This entry describes one TCR beta chain. Its antigen is unidentified. The CDR3 extends over 12 amino acids. Germline CDR1 and CDR2: SGHNT and YYREEE (reference sequence). Trimming took off 1 base at V and 3 bases at J, with 3 bases between the two ends. The data are from a study of immune cell composition in non-small cell lung cancer. Study details: Histologic subtype was mainly adenocarcinoma or squamous cell carcinoma.

Generated by immunoSEQ multiplex PCR, the TCRdb table keeps only in-frame clones and is missing some. The table has 3,200 or so clones, roughly 80% seen once. The study, taken as a whole, reports: Squamous lung tumours showed higher top 10 clone scores and clonality than adenocarcinomas. Dominant in vivo tumour-associated clones were not shown to share tumour-reactive sequences. Tumour-associated clones >0.5% occurred in about a third of adenocarcinomas, roughly 80% of squamous.

The genes are TRBV5-4 and TRBJ2-3; no definite D call. Specimen: lung tumor tissue. The TCR was taken from a human donor with non-small cell lung cancer. CDR3 region: CASSLTTDTQYF. The DNA of the CDR3 is TGTGCCAGCAGCTTGACTACAGATACGCAGTATTTT.